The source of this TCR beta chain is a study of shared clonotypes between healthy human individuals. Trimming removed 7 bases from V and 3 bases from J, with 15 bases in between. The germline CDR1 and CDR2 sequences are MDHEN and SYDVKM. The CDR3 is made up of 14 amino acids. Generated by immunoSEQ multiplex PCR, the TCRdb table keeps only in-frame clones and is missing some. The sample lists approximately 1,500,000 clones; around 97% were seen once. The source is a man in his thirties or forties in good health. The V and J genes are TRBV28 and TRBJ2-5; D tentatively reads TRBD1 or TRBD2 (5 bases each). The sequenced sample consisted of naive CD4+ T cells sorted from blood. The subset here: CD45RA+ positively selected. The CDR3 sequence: CASMGERVKETQYF. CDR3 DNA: TGTGCCAGCATGGGGGAACGTGTAAAAGAGACCCAGTACTTC.